Below are 9 T cell receptor beta chains sequenced from a single sample in a study of blood T cell repertoires in COVID-19. Measured with immunoSEQ multiplex PCR; TCRdb has only the in-frame clones, and not every one. The sample lists about 120,000 clones; roughly 90% were seen once. The specimen was peripheral blood. The receptors originated from a woman between 55 and 75 years old with COVID-19, enrolled during active disease.

This clone has a single count. The genes are TRBV7-9 and TRBJ2-2; 9 nucleotides agree with TRBD1. CDR3 size: 15 residues. V trimming: 5 bases; J trimming: 6 bases; junction bases outside the gene matches: 7. The germline gives CDR1 SEHNR, CDR2 FQNEAQ (reference sequence). The CDR3 coding sequence is TGTGCCAGCAGCCCCCGGGACAGGGAGGCCGGGGAGCTGTTTTTT. Protein sequence: CASSPRDREAGELFF.

V gene TRBV9 combines with J gene TRBJ1-2; 11 bases are shared with TRBD1. CDR1 SGDLS and CDR2 YYNGEE come from the germline V gene. V dropped 0 bases and J dropped 7; count of bases not matched to a gene: 14. The CDR3 covers 18 residues. CDR3: CASSVGRVDRGLGGGYTF. CDR3 in DNA: TGTGCCAGCAGCGTAGGGAGGGTGGACAGGGGGCTTGGTGGTGGCTACACCTTC.

The chain joins TRBV5-6 to TRBJ1-2, with no clear D. Trimming took 4 bases from V and 0 from J, leaving 10 bases between them. Per germline, CDR1 SGHDT and CDR2 YYEEEE. The CDR3 length is 14 residues. CDR3 in DNA: TGTGCCAGCAGCAGAGGGAGCACTAACTATGGCTACACCTTC. Protein product: CASSRGSTNYGYTF.

The chain recombines TRBV12-5 with TRBJ1-2; weak D call: TRBD1 (6 bases). Trimming removed 1 base at V and 7 bases at J, with 10 bases between. Germline V gene sequence: CDR1 LGHNT, CDR2 FRNRAP. This CDR3 has 13 residues. CDR3 in amino acids: CASGLGGGGGYTF. In DNA, the CDR3 is TGTGCTAGTGGTTTGGGAGGGGGTGGTGGCTACACCTTC.

This clone has a handful of counts. V and J are TRBV7-8 and TRBJ1-5, with 9 nucleotides matching TRBD1. CDR1 and CDR2 (germline): SGHVS, FQNEAQ. Losses at the gene ends were 4 bases for V and 1 base for J; bases not matched to a gene: 8. The CDR3 has 17 amino acids. The CDR3 reads CASSSSVGTGSNQPQHF. The CDR3 region has the DNA TGTGCCAGCAGCTCATCTGTCGGGACAGGGAGCAATCAGCCCCAGCATTTT. Drawing the rest from reference TRBV7-8 and TRBJ1-5, the complete variable domain is GAGVSQSPRYKVAKRGQDVALRCDPISGHVSLFWYQQALGQGPEFLTYFQNEAQLDKSGLPSDRFFAERPEGSVSTLKIQRTQQEDSAVYLCASSSSVGTGSNQPQHFGDGTRLSIL.

In its sample, this clone was seen once. The genes are TRBV2 and TRBJ2-5; 9 bases agree with TRBD1. After removal of 4 bases from V and 4 bases from J, the junction contained 10 bases not matched to a gene. CDR1 and CDR2 from the germline V gene are SNHLY and FYNNEI. CDR3 length: 16 residues. The CDR3 protein is CASSVFGTGLLETQYF. Here the CDR3 DNA reads TGTGCCAGCAGTGTTTTCGGGACAGGGCTTTTAGAGACCCAGTACTTC. Together with reference TRBV2 and TRBJ2-5, the CDR3 gives the full variable domain: EPEVTQTPSHQVTQMGQEVILRCVPISNHLYFYWYRQILGQKVEFLVSFYNNEISEKSEIFDDQFSVERPDGSNFTLKIRSTKLEDSAMYFCASSVFGTGLLETQYFGPGTRLLVL.

Comment on this clone: Other DNA sequences of this sample code for an identical CDR3. The J gene is TRBJ1-5, the V gene TRBV5-6, with 7 bases identical to TRBD1. V lost 0 bases, J lost 7 bases, and 7 bases stayed unmatched. Per the germline V gene, CDR1 is SGHDT and CDR2 is YYEEEE. The CDR3 totals 15 residues. In DNA form, the CDR3 reads TGTGCCAGCAGCTTGGGACAGGGAGTGAGGCAGCCCCAGCATTTT. It specifies CASSLGQGVRQPQHF.

CDR3 sequence (DNA): TGTGCCAGCAGTTCTTGGGGGACTCTAGCCAAAAACATTCAGTACTTC. Its protein product is CASSSWGTLAKNIQYF. V is TRBV27 and J is TRBJ2-4; TRBD2 might be the D (6 bases). The V and J ends lost 4 bases and 0 bases respectively, with 13 bases between them. Looked up from germline, CDR1 is MNHEY and CDR2 is SMNVEV (reference sequence). The CDR3 has 16 amino acids.

The count of this clone is one. The chain joins TRBV25-1 to TRBJ1-2; D unresolved. Germline V gives CDR1 MGHDK, CDR2 SYGVNS. The V and J ends lost 3 bases and 1 base respectively, with 9 bases between them. There are 14 residues in the CDR3. CDR3 sequence reads: CASSDVGSNYGYTF. CDR3 bases: TGTGCCAGCAGTGACGTCGGGAGTAACTATGGCTACACCTTC.